This T cell receptor (beta chain) came from a study of T cell therapy after organ transplantation. Study information: T cell doses, up to 6, came every 2 weeks; follow-up lasted roughly 30 weeks. General study findings and limits: Poor CD8+ T cell yield may explain few expansions in nonresponders. Reconstitution after therapy seemingly combined transferred and product-undetected endogenous clonotypes.

A remark on this clone: Its cognate antigen is unknown.

Assay used: immunoSEQ multiplex PCR; TCRdb lists only in-frame clones, some missing. Of around 19,000 clones listed, 65% to 85% were seen once; the top ten hold around 36%. Indicated time point: 20-29 weeks after completion of therapy. Germline V gives CDR1 MNHEY, CDR2 SMNVEV (reference sequence). The CDR3 totals 15 residues. Trimming left V 7 bases short and J 7 bases short, with 20 bases between. The receptor was isolated from a human patient who had received a solid organ transplant and had CMV disease. Some T cells may be supplied by the graft donor. The chain is built from TRBV27 and TRBJ2-1, with D perhaps matching TRBD1 or TRBD2 (6 bases each). Source: CD8+ T cells from blood, taken after autologous CMV-specific T cell therapy. In nucleotides, the CDR3 is TGTGCCAGCATATCGGAGACGGGGGCGGGAAATGAGCAGTTCTTC. Its translation: CASISETGAGNEQFF.